A selection of T cell receptor beta chains follows, all from one sample in a study of blood T cell repertoires in COVID-19. Profiled with immunoSEQ multiplex PCR; TCRdb holds only in-frame clones, not every one. The table shows 130,000 to 150,000 clones, with around 84% occurring only once. Sequencing used peripheral blood. Receptor source: a human donor in a cohort sampled during active COVID-19. Both conserved end residues are part of each CDR3. A D gene is named only where the DNA matches it firmly. For some rows the clone size is stated as once, few or many, or as a class when expanded; others skip it.

V gene: TRBV4-2; D gene: TRBD2; CDR3 length: 16; J gene: TRBJ2-5; clone size: -; CDR3 DNA: TGTGCCAGCAGCCAAGATGGGGTAGCGGGGGTAGAGACCCAGTACTTC; CDR3 protein: CASSQDGVAGVETQYF
V gene: TRBV28; D gene: -; CDR3 length: 15; J gene: TRBJ1-6; clone size: -; CDR3 DNA: TGTGCCAGCAGTTGGGGGGGCCTAGAGGAGTCACCCCTCCACTTT; CDR3 protein: CASSWGGLEESPLHF
V gene: TRBV3-1/TRBV3-2; D gene: -; CDR3 length: 13; J gene: TRBJ2-7; clone size: -; CDR3 DNA: TGTGCCAGCAGCCACGGTAGCTCCTACGAGCAGTACTTC; CDR3 protein: CASSHGSSYEQYF
V gene: TRBV2; D gene: -; CDR3 length: 15; J gene: TRBJ1-5; clone size: once; CDR3 DNA: TGTGCCAGCAGTGAATTGGCAGGGTCAGACCAGCCCCAGCATTTT; CDR3 protein: CASSELAGSDQPQHF
V gene: TRBV5-1; D gene: -; CDR3 length: 17; J gene: TRBJ2-1; clone size: -; CDR3 DNA: TGCGCCAGCAGCTTGACCCGGGCCGGGAGCTCCTACAATGAGCAGTTCTTC; CDR3 protein: CASSLTRAGSSYNEQFF
V gene: TRBV29-1; D gene: TRBD1; CDR3 length: 13; J gene: TRBJ2-1; clone size: -; CDR3 DNA: TGCAGCTTAGGACAGGGAGGTGTCGATGAGCAGTTCTTC; CDR3 protein: CSLGQGGVDEQFF
V gene: TRBV7-9; D gene: TRBD1; CDR3 length: 12; J gene: TRBJ1-2; clone size: -; CDR3 DNA: TGTGCCAGCAGCAGGACAGGGGAAGGCTACACCTTC; CDR3 protein: CASSRTGEGYTF
V gene: TRBV4-1; D gene: TRBD2; CDR3 length: 18; J gene: TRBJ2-1; clone size: -; CDR3 DNA: TGCGCCAGCAGCCAACCTTCTAGCGGTTCTTTCCGGTACAATGAGCAGTTCTTC; CDR3 protein: CASSQPSSGSFRYNEQFF
V gene: TRBV5-1; D gene: -; CDR3 length: 15; J gene: TRBJ1-2; clone size: -; CDR3 DNA: TGCGCCAGCAGCTTGGGAGCGGTCCCTAACTATGGCTACACCTTC; CDR3 protein: CASSLGAVPNYGYTF
V gene: TRBV29-1; D gene: TRBD1; CDR3 length: 12; J gene: TRBJ1-1; clone size: -; CDR3 DNA: TGCAGCGGGTCAGGGGGTTTAACTGAAGCTTTCTTT; CDR3 protein: CSGSGGLTEAFF
V gene: TRBV6-1; D gene: -; CDR3 length: 12; J gene: TRBJ2-1; clone size: -; CDR3 DNA: TGTGCCAGCAGTGAAAACTATTATGAGCAGTTCTTC; CDR3 protein: CASSENYYEQFF
V gene: TRBV15; D gene: -; CDR3 length: 13; J gene: TRBJ2-5; clone size: once; CDR3 DNA: TGTGCCACCAGCAGAGATCCTAGAGAGACCCAGTACTTC; CDR3 protein: CATSRDPRETQYF
V gene: TRBV10-3; D gene: -; CDR3 length: 14; J gene: TRBJ1-6; clone size: -; CDR3 DNA: TGTGCCATCAGTGAAGGCAGGGATAATTCACCCCTCCACTTT; CDR3 protein: CAISEGRDNSPLHF
V gene: TRBV5-1; D gene: -; CDR3 length: 16; J gene: TRBJ2-6; clone size: -; CDR3 DNA: TGCGCCAGCAGCTTGCTTGCAGTCTCTGGGGCCAACGTCCTGACTTTC; CDR3 protein: CASSLLAVSGANVLTF
V gene: TRBV19; D gene: TRBD1; CDR3 length: 15; J gene: TRBJ1-6; clone size: -; CDR3 DNA: TGTGCCAGCAACAGGGGAAGCTCCTATAATTCACCCCTCCACTTT; CDR3 protein: CASNRGSSYNSPLHF
V gene: TRBV7-8; D gene: -; CDR3 length: 15; J gene: TRBJ2-3; clone size: -; CDR3 DNA: TGTGCCAGCAGCCCCATCGGGGGATACACAGATACGCAGTATTTT; CDR3 protein: CASSPIGGYTDTQYF
V gene: TRBV7-2; D gene: -; CDR3 length: 16; J gene: TRBJ1-1; clone size: -; CDR3 DNA: TGTGCCAGCAGCTTAGGGGGGAGGGGATGGAGCACTGAAGCTTTCTTT; CDR3 protein: CASSLGGRGWSTEAFF
V gene: TRBV28; D gene: TRBD1; CDR3 length: 15; J gene: TRBJ1-1; clone size: -; CDR3 DNA: TGTGCCAGCAGTTTATGGGGGCAGGGGGCCACTGAAGCTTTCTTT; CDR3 protein: CASSLWGQGATEAFF
V gene: TRBV28; D gene: -; CDR3 length: 13; J gene: TRBJ2-3; clone size: -; CDR3 DNA: TGTGCCAGCAGTTTACAGGGCTCAGATACGCAGTATTTT; CDR3 protein: CASSLQGSDTQYF
V gene: TRBV6-6; D gene: -; CDR3 length: 15; J gene: TRBJ1-1; clone size: once; CDR3 DNA: TGTGCCAGCAGTCGGCCAAGCTCCGAGAACACTGAAGCTTTCTTT; CDR3 protein: CASSRPSSENTEAFF
V gene: TRBV5-6; D gene: -; CDR3 length: 15; J gene: TRBJ1-2; clone size: few; CDR3 DNA: TGTGCCAGCAGCTTGGTGGCAGACAGTTCCTATGGCTACACCTTC; CDR3 protein: CASSLVADSSYGYTF
V gene: TRBV3-1/TRBV3-2; D gene: -; CDR3 length: 13; J gene: TRBJ2-5; clone size: few; CDR3 DNA: TGTGCCAGCAGATACGAGGCAGATCTGACCCAGTACTTC; CDR3 protein: CASRYEADLTQYF
V gene: TRBV9; D gene: TRBD2; CDR3 length: 16; J gene: TRBJ2-3; clone size: -; CDR3 DNA: TGTGCCAGCAGCGTCAGAGCGGGGCTTAGCACAGATACGCAGTATTTT; CDR3 protein: CASSVRAGLSTDTQYF
V gene: TRBV6-2/TRBV6-3; D gene: -; CDR3 length: 12; J gene: TRBJ2-7; clone size: once; CDR3 DNA: TGTGCCAGCAGTTCCACAGGGTACGAGCAGTACTTC; CDR3 protein: CASSSTGYEQYF
V gene: TRBV7-2; D gene: TRBD1; CDR3 length: 15; J gene: TRBJ1-6; clone size: -; CDR3 DNA: TGTGCCAGCAGCTCCCAGGGGGTCTATAATTCACCCCTCCACTTT; CDR3 protein: CASSSQGVYNSPLHF
V gene: TRBV28; D gene: -; CDR3 length: 14; J gene: TRBJ1-5; clone size: -; CDR3 DNA: TGTGCCAGCAGTGTTACAGGGCGGTGGCAGCCCCAGCATTTT; CDR3 protein: CASSVTGRWQPQHF
V gene: TRBV30; D gene: TRBD2; CDR3 length: 11; J gene: TRBJ2-5; clone size: few; CDR3 DNA: TGTGCCTGGAGGGGAGGGGAGACCCAGTACTTC; CDR3 protein: CAWRGGETQYF
V gene: TRBV19; D gene: -; CDR3 length: 16; J gene: TRBJ1-5; clone size: -; CDR3 DNA: TGTGCCAGTAGTCAACGCGGGGCCCTCGAGCATCAGCCCCAGCATTTT; CDR3 protein: CASSQRGALEHQPQHF
V gene: TRBV30; D gene: TRBD1; CDR3 length: 13; J gene: TRBJ2-7; clone size: -; CDR3 DNA: TGTGCCTGGATCCAGGGGGCCTGGGGCGAGCAGTACTTC; CDR3 protein: CAWIQGAWGEQYF
V gene: TRBV5-4; D gene: -; CDR3 length: 16; J gene: TRBJ2-1; clone size: -; CDR3 DNA: TGTGCCAGCAGCTTACCGGGGGATCCCTCCTACAATGAGCAGTTCTTC; CDR3 protein: CASSLPGDPSYNEQFF
V gene: TRBV3-1/TRBV3-2; D gene: TRBD1; CDR3 length: 16; J gene: TRBJ1-1; clone size: -; CDR3 DNA: TGTGCCAGCAGCCACTTTCCCCAAATTGGGACAGGGGATGCTTTCTTT; CDR3 protein: CASSHFPQIGTGDAFF
V gene: TRBV9; D gene: TRBD1; CDR3 length: 13; J gene: TRBJ2-1; clone size: -; CDR3 DNA: TGTGCCAGCAGCGCCCAGACAGGGAGTAAAGCGTTCTTC; CDR3 protein: CASSAQTGSKAFF
V gene: TRBV6-5; D gene: TRBD1; CDR3 length: 13; J gene: TRBJ2-1; clone size: few; CDR3 DNA: TGTGCCAGCAGCCTGACAGGGTACAATGAGCAGTTCTTC; CDR3 protein: CASSLTGYNEQFF
V gene: TRBV30; D gene: -; CDR3 length: 14; J gene: TRBJ2-2; clone size: few; CDR3 DNA: TGTGCCTGGAGTGGTCCAGGGAGGACCGGGGAGCTGTTTTTT; CDR3 protein: CAWSGPGRTGELFF
V gene: TRBV11-1; D gene: TRBD2; CDR3 length: 15; J gene: TRBJ2-1; clone size: -; CDR3 DNA: TGTGCCAGCAGCTTAGGGCCTAGCGGGGGGGCTGAGCAGTTCTTC; CDR3 protein: CASSLGPSGGAEQFF
V gene: TRBV2; D gene: -; CDR3 length: 16; J gene: TRBJ2-2; clone size: -; CDR3 DNA: TGTGCCAGCAGTGAAGCGCGACTGCCGAACACCGGGGAGCTGTTTTTT; CDR3 protein: CASSEARLPNTGELFF
V gene: TRBV19; D gene: TRBD1; CDR3 length: 13; J gene: TRBJ2-5; clone size: -; CDR3 DNA: TGTGCCAGTAGTATAGGACAGGGAGAGACCCAGTACTTC; CDR3 protein: CASSIGQGETQYF
V gene: TRBV2; D gene: TRBD2; CDR3 length: 15; J gene: TRBJ2-7; clone size: -; CDR3 DNA: TGTGCCAGCAGTGTGGAGCGGGGGGTCGCCTACGAGCAGTACTTC; CDR3 protein: CASSVERGVAYEQYF
V gene: TRBV5-1; D gene: TRBD1; CDR3 length: 15; J gene: TRBJ2-7; clone size: -; CDR3 DNA: TGCGCCAGCAGCGCCCAGCCGGGACAGGCTAACGAGCAGTACTTC; CDR3 protein: CASSAQPGQANEQYF
V gene: TRBV6-6; D gene: -; CDR3 length: 15; J gene: TRBJ1-1; clone size: -; CDR3 DNA: TGTGCCAGCAGTCAGGCCCCCTCTCAGGGCACTGAAGCTTTCTTT; CDR3 protein: CASSQAPSQGTEAFF
V gene: TRBV19; D gene: -; CDR3 length: 13; J gene: TRBJ1-6; clone size: -; CDR3 DNA: TGTGCCAGTAGTGGGCAGGGCAGTTCACCCCTCCACTTT; CDR3 protein: CASSGQGSSPLHF
V gene: TRBV6-5; D gene: -; CDR3 length: 16; J gene: TRBJ1-1; clone size: -; CDR3 DNA: TGTGCCAGCAGTTACTCGGGGGGAGAACCGAACACTGAAGCTTTCTTT; CDR3 protein: CASSYSGGEPNTEAFF
V gene: TRBV7-9; D gene: TRBD2; CDR3 length: 15; J gene: TRBJ2-3; clone size: once; CDR3 DNA: TGTGCCAGCAGACTAGCGGGTTACAGCACAGATACGCAGTATTTT; CDR3 protein: CASRLAGYSTDTQYF
V gene: TRBV29-1; D gene: -; CDR3 length: 13; J gene: TRBJ1-2; clone size: once; CDR3 DNA: TGCAGCGTTGAAGAATACGAGGACTATGGCTACACCTTC; CDR3 protein: CSVEEYEDYGYTF
V gene: TRBV3-1/TRBV3-2; D gene: TRBD1; CDR3 length: 15; J gene: TRBJ1-2; clone size: -; CDR3 DNA: TGTGCCAGCAGCCCGGGACAGGGAGATAACTATGGCTACACCTTC; CDR3 protein: CASSPGQGDNYGYTF
V gene: TRBV9; D gene: TRBD1; CDR3 length: 13; J gene: TRBJ1-2; clone size: once; CDR3 DNA: TGTGCCAGCAGCCCACAGGGGGCGGAGGGCTACACCTTC; CDR3 protein: CASSPQGAEGYTF
V gene: TRBV3-1/TRBV3-2; D gene: -; CDR3 length: 17; J gene: TRBJ1-1; clone size: -; CDR3 DNA: TGTGCCAGCAGCCAAGTTTGGGGGGGTTCGTGGACAACTGAAGCTTTCTTT; CDR3 protein: CASSQVWGGSWTTEAFF
V gene: TRBV6-5; D gene: TRBD1; CDR3 length: 13; J gene: TRBJ1-1; clone size: -; CDR3 DNA: TGTGCCAGTCGACAGGGGGTGAACACTGAAGCTTTCTTT; CDR3 protein: CASRQGVNTEAFF
V gene: TRBV7-9; D gene: TRBD1; CDR3 length: 14; J gene: TRBJ1-2; clone size: -; CDR3 DNA: TGTGCCAGCAGCTTCGCAGGGGGCGACTATGGCTACACCTTC; CDR3 protein: CASSFAGGDYGYTF
V gene: TRBV29-1; D gene: TRBD2; CDR3 length: 19; J gene: TRBJ2-1; clone size: -; CDR3 DNA: TGCAGCGTGGCCCTGGTCGGACTAGCGGGGCTAAAGGTGGTGGATGAGCAGTTCTTC; CDR3 protein: CSVALVGLAGLKVVDEQFF
V gene: TRBV19; D gene: TRBD2; CDR3 length: 13; J gene: TRBJ2-7; clone size: once; CDR3 DNA: TGTGCCAGTAGCAGCGGGGGGACCTACGAGCAGTACTTC; CDR3 protein: CASSSGGTYEQYF
V gene: TRBV6-5; D gene: TRBD1; CDR3 length: 13; J gene: TRBJ1-1; clone size: -; CDR3 DNA: TGTGCCAGCAGCAAACAGGACAGGGAAGAAGCTTTCTTT; CDR3 protein: CASSKQDREEAFF
V gene: TRBV19; D gene: TRBD2; CDR3 length: 14; J gene: TRBJ2-5; clone size: once; CDR3 DNA: TGTGCCAGTAGTCCCCCGGGCGGGGGAGAGACCCAGTACTTC; CDR3 protein: CASSPPGGGETQYF
V gene: TRBV7-2; D gene: -; CDR3 length: 13; J gene: TRBJ1-1; clone size: -; CDR3 DNA: TGTGCCAGCAGCTTAGGAGAGAACACTGAAGCTTTCTTT; CDR3 protein: CASSLGENTEAFF
V gene: TRBV5-1; D gene: -; CDR3 length: 15; J gene: TRBJ2-2; clone size: -; CDR3 DNA: TGCGCCAGCAGCCCCGGTTCTAGATCTGCCGGGGAGCTGTTTTTT; CDR3 protein: CASSPGSRSAGELFF
V gene: TRBV5-6; D gene: -; CDR3 length: 17; J gene: TRBJ1-5; clone size: once; CDR3 DNA: TGTGCCAGCAGCTTTAGCGGAGGGCTGTTCGGCAATCAGCCCCAGCATTTT; CDR3 protein: CASSFSGGLFGNQPQHF
V gene: TRBV3-1/TRBV3-2; D gene: -; CDR3 length: 16; J gene: TRBJ2-2; clone size: -; CDR3 DNA: TGTGCCAGCAGCCAAGTTGGAAGTATGACAACCGGGGAGCTGTTTTTT; CDR3 protein: CASSQVGSMTTGELFF